This T cell receptor (beta chain) was retrieved from a study of T cells in Graves' hyperthyroidism and ophthalmopathy. This clonotype came up a few times. TCR beta CDR3 region amplification was performed from RNA transcripts. A set of HTBI primers served as the primers for a first-round RT-PCR of the TCR CDR3. In TCRdb, the multiplex PCR reads were re-called with MiXCR into one record per CDR3 protein. This table has almost 500,000 distinct CDR3 sequences, about 20% appearing once. Deletions cut 6 bases from V and 0 bases from J, with 14 bases between. CDR3 length equals 15 residues. Germline V gives CDR1 LGHDT, CDR2 YNNKEL (reference sequence).

The source material was blood. This chain uses TRBV3-1 with TRBJ1-2, with D unresolved. This sequence was found in a woman aged 65 to 85 with Graves' ophthalmopathy. The chain's CDR3 is CASRPRRHTNYGYTF. Here the CDR3 DNA reads TGTGCCAGCAGACCCCGAAGGCATACTAACTATGGCTACACCTTC.